A selection of T cell receptor beta chains follows, all from one sample in a study of patients and donors after allogeneic stem cell transplantation. Each CDR3 protein gets one entry after TCRdb re-called the RT-PCR reads with MiXCR. Found here are about 150,000 distinct CDR3 sequences, 30% to 45% of them singletons; the top ten hold about 50%. Sequenced material: blood, either unsorted or a sorted T cell fraction (not recorded which). These receptors were collected from a human donor who was either an allogeneic HSCT recipient or a stem cell or donor lymphocyte infusion donor (not recorded which). It is not recorded whose cells these are; they may come from a transplant donor. CDR3s include the opening cysteine and the closing phenylalanine or tryptophan. The D gene is left open where the match is weak. Size values are once, few and many counts, or a class for expanded clones, and some rows have none.

v_call,j_call,clone_size,d_call,cdr3_nt,cdr3_aa
TRBV29-1,TRBJ2-2,NA,NA,TGCAGCTCCGACAAGGGCACCGGGGAGCTGTTTTTT,CSSDKGTGELFF
TRBV27,TRBJ1-6,NA,TRBD1,TGTGCCAGCAGTTTAGGGACAGGCACTTCACCCCTCCACTTT,CASSLGTGTSPLHF
TRBV27,TRBJ1-1,few,TRBD1,TGTGCCAGCATAACACCGGGACAGGAGTCTGAAGCTTTCTTT,CASITPGQESEAFF
TRBV20-1,TRBJ1-6,NA,NA,TGCAGTGCTAGAGAGGACCCCCCTATGGAGAATTCACCCCTCCACTTT,CSAREDPPMENSPLHF
TRBV27,TRBJ2-2,NA,TRBD2,TGTGCCAGCACCACCCTAGCGGGGGCGAACACCGGGGAGCTGTTTTTT,CASTTLAGANTGELFF
TRBV24-1,TRBJ1-5,NA,NA,TGTGCCACCCAGGGGAGTTCTCAGCCCCAGCATTTT,CATQGSSQPQHF
TRBV5-1,TRBJ1-4,NA,NA,TGCGCCAGCAGCTTAGGGCAGTCTAATGAAAAACTGTTTTTT,CASSLGQSNEKLFF
TRBV7-2,TRBJ1-3,NA,NA,TGTGCCAGCAGCTCCCGAGGCGGGAACTCCGGAAACACCATATATTTT,CASSSRGGNSGNTIYF
TRBV12-3/TRBV12-4,TRBJ1-1,few,NA,TGTGCCAGCAGACCCGCCGGCAGAGCGAACACTGAAGCTTTCTTT,CASRPAGRANTEAFF
TRBV9,TRBJ1-1,NA,TRBD1,TGTGCCAGCAGCATCCGGGACAGTCAACTTCGGAACACTGAAGCTTTCTTT,CASSIRDSQLRNTEAFF
TRBV19,TRBJ2-3,NA,TRBD1,TGTGCCAGTAGTCCCGGACAGGGGATCACAGATACGCAGTATTTT,CASSPGQGITDTQYF
TRBV19,TRBJ1-2,few,NA,TGTGCCAGTAGTATGGGGGGCCCGCCCCAAGGCTACACCTTC,CASSMGGPPQGYTF
TRBV12-3/TRBV12-4,TRBJ1-1,few,TRBD1,TGTGCCAGCAGTTCAGCGACAGGGGCCGTTGAAGCTTTCTTT,CASSSATGAVEAFF
TRBV9,TRBJ1-5,NA,NA,TGTGCCAGCAGCCCACTAGACGGACTACGCGCTCCCCAGCATTTT,CASSPLDGLRAPQHF
TRBV7-9,TRBJ1-2,few,NA,TGTGCCAGCAGCATCTCGACAGATCCCTATGGCTACACCTTC,CASSISTDPYGYTF
TRBV9,TRBJ1-1,few,NA,TGTGCCAGCAGCGCCCTCCGGGGGAAGGGGTGGACTGAAGCTTTCTTT,CASSALRGKGWTEAFF
TRBV12-3/TRBV12-4,TRBJ1-6,many,NA,TGTGCCAGCAGTTGGGGCCAGTCCTATAATTCACCCCTCCACTTT,CASSWGQSYNSPLHF
TRBV5-1,TRBJ2-1,NA,TRBD2,TGCGCCAGCAGCCGAGACGAGGGACTAACCTCCTACAATGAGCAGTTCTTC,CASSRDEGLTSYNEQFF